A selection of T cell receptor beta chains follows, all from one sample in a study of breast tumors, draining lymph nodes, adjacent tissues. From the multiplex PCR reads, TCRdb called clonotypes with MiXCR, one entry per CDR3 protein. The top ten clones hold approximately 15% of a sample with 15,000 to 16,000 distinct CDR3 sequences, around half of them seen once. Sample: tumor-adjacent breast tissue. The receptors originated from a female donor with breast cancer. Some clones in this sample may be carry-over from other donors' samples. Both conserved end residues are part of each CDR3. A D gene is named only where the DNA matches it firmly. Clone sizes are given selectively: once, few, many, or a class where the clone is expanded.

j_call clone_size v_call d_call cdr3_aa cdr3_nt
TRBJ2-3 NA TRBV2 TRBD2 CASSVTSGRDTDTQYF TGTGCCAGCAGTGTGACTAGCGGGAGGGATACAGATACGCAGTATTTT
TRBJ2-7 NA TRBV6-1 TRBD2 CASSYLASGTYEQYF TGTGCCAGCAGTTACCTAGCTAGCGGGACCTACGAGCAGTACTTC
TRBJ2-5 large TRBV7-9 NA CASSFKDRRSQETQYF TGTGCCAGCAGCTTCAAGGACCGGCGCTCTCAAGAGACCCAGTACTTC
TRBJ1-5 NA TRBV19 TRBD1 CASRTQGATQPQHF TGTGCCAGTAGAACGCAGGGGGCTACTCAGCCCCAGCATTTT
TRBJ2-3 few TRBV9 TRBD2 CASSVVASGLTDTQYF TGTGCCAGCAGCGTGGTAGCTAGCGGTTTAACAGATACGCAGTATTTT
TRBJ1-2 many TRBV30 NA CAWRGAGTYGYTF TGTGCCTGGAGGGGCGCCGGGACGTATGGCTACACCTTC
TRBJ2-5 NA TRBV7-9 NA CACGQSSGAQYF TGTGCCTGCGGCCAAAGTTCGGGGGCTCAGTACTTC
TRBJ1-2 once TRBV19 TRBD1 CASSIQVDRALRGYTF TGTGCCAGTAGTATCCAAGTGGACAGGGCTTTGAGGGGCTACACCTTC
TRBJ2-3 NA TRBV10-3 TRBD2 CAISSGTSGGSDTQYF TGTGCCATCAGCTCCGGGACTAGCGGAGGTTCAGATACGCAGTATTTT
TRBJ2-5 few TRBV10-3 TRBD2 CAISVRAGGGETQYF TGTGCCATCAGTGTGCGGGCGGGAGGAGGGGAGACCCAGTACTTC
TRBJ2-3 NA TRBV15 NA CATSSSRASTDTQYF TGTGCCACCAGCAGCTCACGGGCCAGCACAGATACGCAGTATTTT
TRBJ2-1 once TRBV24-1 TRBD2 CATGTSAYNEQFF TGTGCCACCGGGACTAGCGCCTACAATGAGCAGTTCTTC
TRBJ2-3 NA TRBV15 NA CATSREGWEAQYF TGTGCCACCAGCAGAGAAGGGTGGGAGGCGCAGTATTTT
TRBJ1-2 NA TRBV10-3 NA CATETSGNYGYTF TGTGCCACCGAAACCTCGGGCAACTATGGCTACACCTTC
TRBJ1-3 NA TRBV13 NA CASSLQNTIYF TGTGCCAGCAGCTTACAAAACACCATATATTTT
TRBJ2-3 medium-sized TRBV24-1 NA CATSDSLSEEQDTQYF TGTGCCACCAGTGATTCCCTTTCCGAAGAGCAAGATACGCAGTATTTT
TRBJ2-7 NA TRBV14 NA CASSLQGDQYEQYF TGTGCCAGCAGCCTCCAAGGGGACCAATACGAGCAGTACTTC
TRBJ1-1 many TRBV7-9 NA CASSSSGVAFF TGTGCCAGCAGCTCCTCGGGAGTAGCTTTCTTT
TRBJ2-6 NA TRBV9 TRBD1 CASSGGTASGANVLTF TGTGCCAGCAGCGGTGGGACAGCCTCTGGGGCCAACGTCCTGACTTTC
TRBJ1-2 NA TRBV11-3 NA CASSLGAINYGYTF TGTGCCAGCAGCTTAGGCGCTATTAACTATGGCTACACCTTC
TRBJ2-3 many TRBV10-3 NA CATRGGLAPTDTQYF TGTGCCACGCGTGGGGGTCTAGCCCCCACAGATACGCAGTATTTT
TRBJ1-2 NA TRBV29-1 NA CSVEDPGTRWGYTF TGCAGCGTTGAAGATCCCGGGACCAGGTGGGGCTACACCTTC
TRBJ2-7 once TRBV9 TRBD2 CASSGGTSGRVNEQYF TGTGCCAGCAGCGGTGGGACTAGCGGGAGGGTGAACGAGCAGTACTTC
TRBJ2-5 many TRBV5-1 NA CASREGVGQETQYF TGCGCCAGCAGGGAGGGTGTAGGGCAAGAGACCCAGTACTTC
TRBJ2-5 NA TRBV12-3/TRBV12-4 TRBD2 CAISDSGRESYF TGTGCCATCAGTGACTCGGGGAGGGAATCGTACTTC
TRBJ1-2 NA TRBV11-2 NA CASSRGVRVGGYTF TGTGCCAGCAGCCGGGGGGTGAGGGTCGGTGGCTACACCTTC
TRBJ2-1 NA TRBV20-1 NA CSTEGSGEQFF TGCAGTACCGAAGGGAGTGGCGAGCAGTTCTTC
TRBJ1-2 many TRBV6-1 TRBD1 CASSRQGSGYTF TGTGCCAGCAGTCGACAGGGGTCCGGCTACACCTTC
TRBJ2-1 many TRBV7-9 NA CASSFSRDSQFF TGTGCCAGCAGCTTCTCCCGGGACTCGCAGTTCTTC
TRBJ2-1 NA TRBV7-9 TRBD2 CASSGTSGRVEQFF TGTGCCAGCAGCGGGACTAGCGGGAGGGTTGAGCAGTTCTTC
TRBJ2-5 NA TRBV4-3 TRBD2 CASSQGSSGTETQCF TGCGCCAGCAGCCAAGGATCAAGCGGGACGGAGACCCAGTGCTTC
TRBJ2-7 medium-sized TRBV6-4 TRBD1 CASPDATGGFEQYF TGTGCCAGCCCCGACGCGACAGGGGGTTTCGAGCAGTACTTC
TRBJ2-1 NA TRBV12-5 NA CASGLSGSVNEQFF TGTGCTAGTGGTTTGTCGGGTAGCGTCAATGAGCAGTTCTTC